A few counts support the clone carrying this T cell receptor (beta chain). These data originate in a study of blood T cell repertoires in COVID-19. As for the study in general: Sources were T cells, B-cell-depleted T cells, or PBMCs; the material itself was cDNA or gDNA.

CDR3 length equals 14 residues. Germline loops: CDR1 SNHLY, CDR2 FYNNEI. The germline V and J ends were trimmed by 5 bases and 5 bases, with 15 bases remaining between them. Measured with immunoSEQ multiplex PCR; TCRdb has only the in-frame clones, and not every one. Among more than 300,000 clones listed, approximately 90% were seen once. Source material: PBMCs or T cells enriched from blood (not recorded which). This TCR was recovered from a woman between 18 and 29 years old who had recovered from COVID-19. This chain uses TRBV2 with TRBJ1-2; a weak D match, TRBD1 (6 bases). CDR3 DNA: TGTGCCAGCAGTCTCCGACAGGAACTGTATGGCTACACCTTC. It specifies CASSLRQELYGYTF.